This entry is about one T cell receptor beta chain. This record comes from a study of blood T cell repertoires in COVID-19. On the study more broadly: Samples representing acute and convalescent COVID-19 were sourced from the United States, Italy and Spain.

The germline CDR1 and CDR2 sequences are SGHAT and FQDESV (reference sequence). Trimming took 3 bases from V and 3 from J, leaving 10 bases between them. CDR3 length: 14 residues. Here immunoSEQ multiplex PCR was the method, and the copy in TCRdb shows in-frame clones only, minus some. The sample shows around 220,000 clones, 70% to 85% of them seen only once. Sequenced sample: peripheral blood. The V call is TRBV11-1, the J call TRBJ2-3, with D maybe TRBD1 (5 bases). The sequence was obtained from a middle-aged woman with active or convalescent COVID-19. As DNA, the CDR3 is TGTGCCAGCAGCTTTTTAGGGGATACAGATACGCAGTATTTT. It is translated as CASSFLGDTDTQYF.